This T cell receptor (beta chain) was identified in a study of regulatory T cells in long-lasting Graves disease. Study-level findings and limits: New patients shared some 980 public clonotypes, and persistent patients shared more, with a few thousand. Persistent disease samples used TRBV28, TRBJ1-2 and TRBJ2-5 preferentially. Persistent Graves' patients had lower TCR diversity than newly diagnosed ones.

Assembly of TCR beta libraries relied on iRepertoire HTBI primers together with Arm-PCR of CDR3 regions. TCRdb re-analysed the multiplex PCR reads in MiXCR, keeping a single row per CDR3 protein. This sample has about 340,000 distinct CDR3 sequences, with 20% found just once. This clonotype was counted a few times. Its cognate antigen is unknown. Time point described: persistent/refractory GD, antithyroid drugs over 5 years with positive TRAb. RNA extracted from PBMCs served as the sequencing template. Deletions cut 2 bases from V and 5 bases from J, with 21 bases between. Germline CDR1 reads SQVTM; CDR2 reads ANQGSEA. The CDR3 consists of 16 residues.

The V gene is TRBV29-1, the J gene TRBJ2-5; D is possibly TRBD2 (5 bases). The sample consisted of peripheral blood mononuclear cells (PBMCs), taken when the disease was refractory, from a patient treated with antithyroid drugs. The clonotype was recovered from a female donor with Graves disease. The CDR3 loop reads CSVESPPGTLGETQYF. CDR3 sequence (DNA): TGCAGCGTTGAATCCCCACCGGGAACCCTGGGGGAGACCCAGTACTTC.